The rows below give T cell receptor beta chains drawn from one sample of a study of blood T cell repertoires in COVID-19. Using immunoSEQ multiplex PCR, the repertoire was profiled, and TCRdb retains in-frame clones only, with some absent. The sample holds some 150,000 clones, approximately 84% seen once. The sequenced sample was peripheral blood. Receptors originate from a human donor in a cohort sampled during active COVID-19. The CDR3 runs from the conserved cysteine through the conserved F or W.

v_call	j_call	cdr3_aa
TRBV28	TRBJ1-6	CASSLRLGRAVSSYNSPLHF
TRBV5-6	TRBJ1-1	CASSLNREGAFF
TRBV12-3/TRBV12-4	TRBJ2-5	CASSLPGETQYF
TRBV19	TRBJ2-7	CASSPGGGLYEQYF
TRBV28	TRBJ2-3	CASSQPGGATDTQYF
TRBV9	TRBJ2-2	CASSPRTSENTGELFF
TRBV7-2	TRBJ2-3	CASSLAGQGDQAAGHF
TRBV28	TRBJ1-1	CASSFQGTEAFF
TRBV28	TRBJ1-5	CASTSGVGDQPQHF
TRBV7-9	TRBJ2-1	CASSPGTSNYNEQFF
TRBV6-1	TRBJ1-2	CASSEGWQAYGYTF
TRBV15	TRBJ2-5	CATSTRGGGETQYF
TRBV19	TRBJ1-1	CASGTGSMSTEAFF
TRBV5-1	TRBJ2-7	CASSLSTSGGPSSYEQYF
TRBV5-1	TRBJ1-1	CASSPGGTGDAEAFF
TRBV27	TRBJ2-7	CASSFLPGTGSHEQYF
TRBV7-2	TRBJ2-2	CASSTRTGFAGELFF
TRBV11-2	TRBJ2-1	CASSPPGNRAFNEQFF
TRBV11-3	TRBJ2-3	CASSPGTGVWDTQYF
TRBV5-5	TRBJ2-6	CASSQDRAGANVLTF
TRBV4-2	TRBJ1-3	CASSQVWPPARDGNTIYF
TRBV20-1	TRBJ1-1	CSASPIRDTEAFF
TRBV20-1	TRBJ2-5	CSARAGETQYF
TRBV3-1/TRBV3-2	TRBJ2-1	CASSRGTGNYNEQFF
TRBV10-1	TRBJ2-7	CASSQGGRDLPYEQYF
TRBV28	TRBJ2-3	CASSSQRKQYSTDTQYF
TRBV27	TRBJ2-1	CASSNTVLSYNEQFF
TRBV5-4	TRBJ1-6	CASSLMGQGYNSPLHF
TRBV18	TRBJ1-2	CASSPGQQYGYTF
TRBV10-3	TRBJ2-3	CAISEESSGRRTDTQYF
TRBV19	TRBJ1-1	CASSLGGNTEAFF
TRBV6-5	TRBJ2-3	CAGAQGLWGTDTQYF
TRBV30	TRBJ1-3	CAWSTGIVSGNTIYF
TRBV9	TRBJ2-1	CASSVVAGSGGEQFF
TRBV6-5	TRBJ2-1	CASSYSGQEQFF
TRBV4-2	TRBJ2-1	CASSHPGQGGNEQFF
TRBV3-1/TRBV3-2	TRBJ2-3	CASSQALLASDTQYF
TRBV5-1	TRBJ2-5	CASSGSGRGPPETQYF
TRBV14	TRBJ2-1	CASSQLAGGLLVNEQFF
TRBV29-1	TRBJ1-1	CSVRGNTEAFF
TRBV28	TRBJ1-5	CASSPPGQGTGGNQPQHF
TRBV5-1	TRBJ2-1	CASIKNPQELNEQFF
TRBV2	TRBJ2-5	CASSEDRGLSETQYF
TRBV20-1	TRBJ1-4	CSASLLGADEKLFF
TRBV9	TRBJ2-3	CASSAPGQIADTQYF
TRBV5-4	TRBJ1-2	CASSSQGARGGYTF
TRBV2	TRBJ1-6	CASSLQGDNHF